This T cell receptor beta chain was profiled in a study of cytomegalovirus exposure and HLA in healthy donors. Overall study results and limits: A later analysis found common viral pathogens apparently linked to several of the most significant clusters. It was reported that the classifier diagnosed cytomegalovirus status with high specificity and sensitivity in both the original and validation cohorts. Through in vitro validation, a few CMV-associated chains were shown to be specific for CMV antigens. Most CMV-associated TCR beta chains appeared HLA-restricted in a later analysis.

A multiplex PCR was run with 60 Vbeta primers and 13 Jbeta primers. TCRdb's copy holds only in-frame clones and misses some; the assay was immunoSEQ multiplex PCR. This sample has approximately 150,000 clones; over 75% occur once, and the top ten carry about 4.5%. A word on this clone: Its target is unknown.

The V gene end was trimmed by 6 bases and the J gene end by 0 bases; junction bases not matched to a gene: 5. The germline V gene has CDR1 MDHEN and CDR2 SYDVKM. The CDR3 runs 17 residues. Sequencing was carried out using PBMCs. The rearrangement uses TRBV28 and TRBJ2-5, with 15 bases lining up with TRBD2. The receptor was derived from a man aged 40-50 years in good health and CMV-seronegative. CDR3: CASSAGTSGGNQETQYF. In nucleotides, the CDR3 is TGTGCCAGCAGCGCCGGGACTAGCGGGGGGAACCAAGAGACCCAGTACTTC.